These T cell receptor beta chains were read from a single sample in a study of cytotoxic CD8 clonotypes in ibrutinib-treated CLL. Sequenced by immunoSEQ multiplex PCR; TCRdb stores in-frame clones only, minus some. The sample yields tens of thousands of clones, about half seen once. Here the sequenced sample was PBMCs, taken before ibrutinib treatment. The receptors come from a human donor with chronic lymphocytic leukemia. Both conserved end residues are part of each CDR3. D genes are given only for firm matches. A clone size is listed for some rows: how often the clone was seen (once, few, many), or a class if it is expanded.

d_call | j_call | cdr3_length | v_call | clone_size | cdr3_aa | cdr3_nt
. | TRBJ2-1 | 16 | TRBV7-2 | . | CASSSEGGARWNEQFF | TGTGCCAGCAGCTCGGAGGGGGGGGCCCGGTGGAATGAGCAGTTCTTC
. | TRBJ1-2 | 12 | TRBV6-5 | few | CATWGDHYGYTF | TGTGCCACCTGGGGGGATCACTATGGCTACACCTTC
. | TRBJ2-1 | 14 | TRBV19 | few | CASSPGGNYNEQFF | TGTGCCAGTAGTCCGGGGGGCAACTACAATGAGCAGTTCTTC
TRBD1 | TRBJ2-7 | 14 | TRBV9 | . | CASSLGTGYYEQYF | TGTGCCAGCAGCCTAGGGACAGGATACTACGAGCAGTACTTC
TRBD1 | TRBJ2-5 | 15 | TRBV5-1 | . | CASSLRGQEEETQYF | TGCGCCAGCAGCCTTAGGGGACAGGAGGAAGAGACCCAGTACTTC
. | TRBJ1-1 | 18 | TRBV18 | . | CASVGGSGARDGNTEAFF | TGTGCCAGCGTTGGCGGTTCGGGGGCCAGAGATGGGAACACTGAAGCTTTCTTT
. | TRBJ2-5 | 13 | TRBV5-1 | . | CASSSTETRTQYF | TGCGCCAGCAGCTCGACAGAAACGCGGACCCAGTACTTC
. | TRBJ2-5 | 15 | TRBV5-4 | . | CASSSQGVVQETQYF | TGTGCCAGCAGCTCGCAGGGCGTAGTCCAAGAGACCCAGTACTTC
. | TRBJ1-1 | 13 | TRBV2 | few | CASSYRDFTEAFF | TGTGCCAGCAGTTACAGGGATTTCACTGAAGCTTTCTTT
. | TRBJ1-1 | 13 | TRBV9 | . | CASSVSSGTEAFF | TGTGCCAGCAGCGTAAGCTCTGGGACTGAAGCTTTCTTT